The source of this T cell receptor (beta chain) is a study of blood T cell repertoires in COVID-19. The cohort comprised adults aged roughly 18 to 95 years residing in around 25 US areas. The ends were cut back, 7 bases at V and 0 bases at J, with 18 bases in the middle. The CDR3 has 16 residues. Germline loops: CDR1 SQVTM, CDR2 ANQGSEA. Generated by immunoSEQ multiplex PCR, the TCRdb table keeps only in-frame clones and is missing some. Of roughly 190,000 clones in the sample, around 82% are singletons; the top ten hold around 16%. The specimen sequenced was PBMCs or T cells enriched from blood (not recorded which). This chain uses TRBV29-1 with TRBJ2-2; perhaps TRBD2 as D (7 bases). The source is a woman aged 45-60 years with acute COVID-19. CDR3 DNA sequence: TGCAGCGCCGGAGGGACGGGGGGCCCGAACACCGGGGAGCTGTTTTTT. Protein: CSAGGTGGPNTGELFF.